This TCR beta chain was profiled in a study of blood T cell repertoires in COVID-19. Germline V gives CDR1 GTSNPN, CDR2 SVGIG (reference sequence). V was clipped by 1 base and J by 8 bases; unmatched bases: 7. This CDR3 is 14 amino acids long. Sequencing was performed with immunoSEQ multiplex PCR; in TCRdb, only in-frame clones are kept and a portion is missing. The sample records fewer than 400,000 clones, 85% to 95% being singletons. This sequence was found in a woman in her twenties or thirties who had been exposed to COVID-19. The sequenced sample consisted of PBMCs or T cells enriched from blood (not recorded which). The J gene is TRBJ2-4, the V gene TRBV30, with 8 bases lining up with TRBD1. The CDR3 DNA follows: TGTGCCTGGAGTGGGGGGCAGGGGGCTGACATTCAGTACTTC. Protein product: CAWSGGQGADIQYF.